The 25 T cell receptor beta chains below all came from one sample that was sequenced in a study of shared clonotypes between healthy human individuals. The assay was immunoSEQ multiplex PCR, and TCRdb's table has in-frame clones only and misses some. The sample has roughly 2,500,000 clones; approximately 94% are singletons. Sequencing input: naive CD4+ T cells from PBMCs. Regarding subset: CD45RA+ positively selected. The origin of the receptors is a young man in good health. Some clones in this sample may be carry-over from other donors' samples.

This chain joins TRBV6-6 and TRBJ2-2; D gene ambiguous. Trimming removed 6 bases at V and 1 base at J, with 12 bases between. The CDR3 runs 15 residues. Per germline, CDR1 MNHNY and CDR2 SVGAGI (reference sequence). DNA of the CDR3: TGTGCCAGCAGCGGCAGGCGCGGGAACACCGGGGAGCTGTTTTTT. Encoded protein: CASSGRRGNTGELFF.

J is TRBJ2-5 and V is TRBV2; D could derive from TRBD1 or TRBD2 (5 bases each). CDR1 is SNHLY, CDR2 FYNNEI, per germline. The CDR3 extends over 13 amino acids. Trimming pared 4 bases from V and 4 bases from J, leaving 10 bases between. CDR3 DNA: TGTGCCAGCAGTGGCCGGGACGGAGAGACCCAGTACTTC. It is translated as CASSGRDGETQYF.

The chain couples TRBV9 to TRBJ2-7, with 8 nucleotides matching TRBD2. CDR3 length: 17 amino acids. Germline CDR1 is SGDLS and CDR2 is YYNGEE. V gave up 0 bases and J gave up 1 base; unmatched junction bases: 9. CDR3 nucleotide sequence: TGTGCCAGCAGCGTAGGCACTAGCGGACACGGGTCCTACGAGCAGTACTTC. It translates to CASSVGTSGHGSYEQYF.

J is TRBJ2-7 and V is TRBV6-1; tentatively, D is TRBD1 (5 bases). This CDR3 spans 15 amino acids. Trimming left V 5 bases short and J 2 bases short, with 16 bases between. In germline, CDR1 is MNHNS, CDR2 SASEGT. The CDR3: CASSLLPTAAYEQYF. CDR3 in DNA: TGTGCCAGCAGTCTACTCCCGACAGCTGCCTACGAGCAGTACTTC.

Concerning this clone: Other nucleotide sequences in the sample specify the same CDR3. The CDR3 DNA sequence: TGTGCCAGCAGTAGACAGGGAAGCAATCAGCCCCAGCATTTT. Translated, it gives CASSRQGSNQPQHF. The genes are TRBV28 and TRBJ1-5; 7 bases map to TRBD1. The V gene's germline CDR1 is MDHEN and CDR2 SYDVKM. The CDR3 length is 14 residues. With V trimmed by 5 bases and J by 1 base, 2 bases remained unmatched. The whole variable domain, remainder taken from reference TRBV28 and TRBJ1-5, is DVKVTQSSRYLVKRTGEKVFLECVQDMDHENMFWYRQDPGLGLRLIYFSYDVKMKEKGDIPEGYSVSREKKERFSLILESASTNQTSMYLCASSRQGSNQPQHFGDGTRLSIL.

The chain has TRBV4-1 and TRBJ1-4; 8 nucleotides agree with TRBD1. Per the germline V gene, CDR1 is MGHRA and CDR2 is YSYEKL. The length of the CDR3 is 16 residues. The V gene end was trimmed by 1 base and the J gene end by 10 bases; junction bases not matched to a gene: 11. CDR3 loop: CASSQGLQGGLGKLFF. The DNA of the CDR3 is TGCGCCAGCAGCCAAGGCCTACAGGGGGGATTGGGAAAACTGTTTTTT.

This chain connects TRBV9 to TRBJ2-7, with TRBD1 identical over 8 bases. The CDR3 runs 16 residues. After removal of 5 bases from V and 1 base from J, the junction contained 11 bases not matched to a gene. Germline V lookup: CDR1 SGDLS, CDR2 YYNGEE. CDR3 loop: CASSRVGQGASYEQYF. The CDR3 nucleotides are TGTGCCAGCAGTCGAGTAGGACAGGGCGCTTCCTACGAGCAGTACTTC.

The chain couples TRBV2 to TRBJ2-7; 8 nucleotides align to TRBD1. J gave up 5 bases and V 8 bases, and 5 bases lay outside the gene matches. The germline V gene encodes CDR1 SNHLY and CDR2 FYNNEI. The CDR3 has 12 amino acids. The CDR3 here is CASADRGDEQYF. CDR3 coding DNA: TGTGCCAGCGCTGACAGGGGCGACGAGCAGTACTTC.

V is TRBV9 and J is TRBJ2-2; D may be TRBD1 or TRBD2 (6 bases each). Trimming shortened V by 1 base and J by 6 bases, and 10 bases separated the two germline ends. Per the germline V gene, CDR1 is SGDLS and CDR2 is YYNGEE. This CDR3 has 14 amino acids. CDR3 in amino acids: CASSVRGPAGELFF. DNA of the CDR3: TGTGCCAGCAGCGTACGGGGGCCGGCCGGGGAGCTGTTTTTT.

With regard to this clone: Other nucleotide sequences from this sample produce the same CDR3. V usage is TRBV19 and J usage is TRBJ1-1; tentative D call: TRBD1 (6 bases). CDR3 length: 14 amino acids. The germline V gene has CDR1 LNHDA and CDR2 SQIVND (reference sequence). V was trimmed by 0 bases and J by 4 bases, leaving 9 bases between them. The DNA for the CDR3 is TGTGCCAGTAGTATAGACAGGGGAGGCACTGAAGCTTTCTTT. This gives the protein CASSIDRGGTEAFF. The entire variable domain, with the rest obtained from reference TRBV19 and TRBJ1-1, is as follows: DGGITQSPKYLFRKEGQNVTLSCEQNLNHDAMYWYRQDPGQGLRLIYYSQIVNDFQKGDIAEGYSVSREKKESFPLTVTSAQKNPTAFYLCASSIDRGGTEAFFGQGTRLTVV.

On this clone: The sample carries other DNA sequences with the same CDR3. This chain connects TRBV5-4 to TRBJ2-1; D is undetermined. V was clipped by 4 bases and J by 0 bases, with 8 bases between them. Germline V gene lookup returns CDR1 SGHNT and CDR2 YYREEE (reference sequence). The CDR3 consists of 14 residues. CDR3 amino acids: CASSLEVSYNEQFF. The CDR3 DNA follows: TGTGCCAGCAGCCTAGAGGTCTCCTACAATGAGCAGTTCTTC. Full variable domain (remainder filled in from reference TRBV5-4 and TRBJ2-1): ETGVTQSPTHLIKTRGQQVTLRCSSQSGHNTVSWYQQALGQGPQFIFQYYREEENGRGNFPPRFSGLQFPNYSSELNVNALELDDSALYLCASSLEVSYNEQFFGPGTRLTVL.

This rearrangement joins TRBV6-6 to TRBJ2-1, with TRBD2 matching over 13 bases. The V gene end was trimmed by 6 bases and the J gene end by 9 bases; junction bases not matched to a gene: 11. The CDR3 is made up of 16 amino acids. Germline V gives CDR1 MNHNY, CDR2 SVGAGI (reference sequence). The CDR3 loop reads CASRISTSGRSVEQFF. As DNA, the CDR3 is TGTGCCAGCAGAATCTCGACTAGCGGGAGGTCAGTTGAGCAGTTCTTC.

This rearrangement joins TRBV6-1 to TRBJ2-7; TRBD1 might be the D (5 bases). The V end lost 6 bases, the J end lost 2 bases, and 14 bases lay between the germline ends. The CDR3 has 14 residues. Germline V gives CDR1 MNHNS, CDR2 SASEGT. The DNA for the CDR3 is TGTGCCAGCAGCCCGACAGTGACTCCCTACGAGCAGTACTTC. It is translated as CASSPTVTPYEQYF.

The table lists this clone with a count of one. The rearrangement joins TRBV7-2 to TRBJ2-7; 15 bases match TRBD2. V shed 3 bases, J shed 6 bases, and the junction held 6 bases outside the gene matches. CDR3 length equals 16 residues. The germline CDR1 and CDR2 sequences are SGHTA and FQGNSA. CDR3 residues: CASSLGLAGGLGEQYF. The CDR3 DNA reads as TGTGCCAGCAGCTTGGGACTAGCGGGAGGTTTGGGCGAGCAGTACTTC.

This chain joins TRBV5-6 and TRBJ1-5; tentatively, D is TRBD1 (5 bases). The length of the CDR3 is 13 residues. In germline, CDR1 is SGHDT, CDR2 YYEEEE. V was pared by 5 bases and J by 4 bases, with 10 bases between. CDR3 in amino acids: CASSSGGNQPQHF. The CDR3 region has the DNA TGTGCCAGCAGTTCTGGGGGAAATCAGCCCCAGCATTTT.

This rearrangement joins TRBV19 to TRBJ2-3, with 11 bases matching TRBD2. Germline loops: CDR1 LNHDA, CDR2 SQIVND (reference sequence). J was trimmed by 1 base and V by 5 bases; bases with no gene match: 8. This CDR3 comprises 17 residues. The CDR3 spells CASSVALAGGGTDTQYF. CDR3 sequence (DNA): TGTGCCAGTAGTGTAGCCCTAGCGGGAGGCGGCACAGATACGCAGTATTTT.

CDR3 sequence (DNA): TGTGCCAGCCGGAAGGAAGGTATCAATCAGCCCCAGCATTTT. Encoded protein: CASRKEGINQPQHF. The V gene is TRBV6-6, the J gene TRBJ1-5, with no clear D. The CDR3 is made up of 14 amino acids. Germline CDR1 is MNHNY and CDR2 is SVGAGI (reference sequence). V lost 8 bases, J lost 3 bases, and 14 bases lay in between.

The chain couples TRBV6-6 to TRBJ1-4; 10 bases are shared with TRBD1. The germline gives CDR1 MNHNY, CDR2 SVGAGI (reference sequence). With V trimmed by 5 bases and J by 5 bases, 5 bases remained unmatched. The CDR3 loop spans 15 amino acids. CDR3 in DNA: TGTGCCAGCAGTGCCCGGACAGGGGGAAATGAAAAACTGTTTTTT. Translation gives CASSARTGGNEKLFF.

V usage is TRBV25-1 and J usage is TRBJ2-3; 9 positions agree with TRBD2. V was clipped by 10 bases and J by 3 bases; unmatched bases: 8. This CDR3 is 14 amino acids long. Germline CDR1 MGHDK, CDR2 SYGVNS. The CDR3 DNA sequence: TGTGCCACCGGCGGGAGGGGAGGGACAGATACGCAGTATTTT. It codes for CATGGRGGTDTQYF.

Points on this clone: This CDR3 is also generated by other DNA sequences in the sample. This chain links TRBV9 with TRBJ2-3; a weak D match, TRBD1 (5 bases). Deletions cut 0 bases from V and 3 bases from J, with 11 bases between. CDR1 SGDLS and CDR2 YYNGEE come from the germline V gene. This CDR3 contains 15 residues. As DNA, the CDR3 is TGTGCCAGCAGCGTAGGTGGGGCACGGACAGATACGCAGTATTTT. Amino acid sequence: CASSVGGARTDTQYF.

The J gene is TRBJ1-1, the V gene TRBV7-3; D is unresolved. The germline gives CDR1 SGHTA, CDR2 FQGTGA. The CDR3 consists of 14 residues. V gave up 1 base and J gave up 1 base, with 7 bases separating them. CDR3 protein: CASSLKPGNTEAFF. For the CDR3, the DNA is TGTGCCAGCAGCTTAAAACCAGGGAACACTGAAGCTTTCTTT.

The chain combines TRBV5-5 with TRBJ1-1; D is uncertain. V was shortened by 0 bases and J by 8 bases, with 8 bases between the two germline ends. CDR3 length: 12 residues. The germline CDR1 and CDR2 sequences are SGHKS and YYEKEE (reference sequence). Written as DNA, the CDR3 is TGTGCCAGCAGCTTGGTCGGTTCCGAAGCTTTCTTT. Residues: CASSLVGSEAFF.

This clone was counted only a few times. The V and J genes are TRBV7-3 and TRBJ2-2; no definite D call. Trimming took 3 bases from V and 0 from J, leaving 5 bases between them. The CDR3 is 14 amino acids. Germline loops: CDR1 SGHTA, CDR2 FQGTGA. CDR3 DNA: TGTGCCAGCAGCTTCCTAGCGAACACCGGGGAGCTGTTTTTT. Protein sequence: CASSFLANTGELFF.

The CDR3 bases are TGTGCCAGCAGTATGCGGACAGGCCAAGGTGAAAAACTGTTTTTT. It encodes CASSMRTGQGEKLFF. The chain uses TRBV27 and TRBJ1-4; 7 nucleotides match TRBD1. Germline V gives CDR1 MNHEY, CDR2 SMNVEV (reference sequence). This CDR3 comprises 15 residues. J lost 7 bases, V lost 5 bases, and 10 bases had no gene match.

In this sample, this clone turned up once. The V call is TRBV4-3, the J call TRBJ2-3; no firm D call. The V end was cut by 0 bases, the J end by 14 bases, with 18 bases between. The V gene's germline CDR1 is LGHNA and CDR2 YSLEER. The CDR3 spans 14 residues. CDR3 coding DNA: TGCGCCAGCAGCCAAGATCCCCGGGTGGAAGCCAGGTATTTT. Translating gives CASSQDPRVEARYF.